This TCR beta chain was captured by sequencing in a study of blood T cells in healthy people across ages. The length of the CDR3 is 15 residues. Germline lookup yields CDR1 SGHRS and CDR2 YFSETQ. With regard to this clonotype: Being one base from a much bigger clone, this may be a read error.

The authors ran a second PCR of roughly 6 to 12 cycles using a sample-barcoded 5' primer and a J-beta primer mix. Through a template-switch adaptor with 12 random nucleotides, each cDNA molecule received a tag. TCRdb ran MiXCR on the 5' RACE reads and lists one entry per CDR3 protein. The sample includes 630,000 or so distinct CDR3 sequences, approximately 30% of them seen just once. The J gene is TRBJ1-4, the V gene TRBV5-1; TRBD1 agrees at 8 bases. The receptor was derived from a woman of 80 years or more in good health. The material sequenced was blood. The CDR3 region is CASSAGQGPNEKRFF. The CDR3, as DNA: TGCGCCAGCAGCGCAGGACAGGGCCCTAATGAAAAACGGTTTTTT.